The 28 T cell receptor beta chains given below trace back to one sample, sequenced in a study of T cells in Graves' hyperthyroidism and ophthalmopathy. RNA transcripts served as the template for amplifying TCR beta CDR3 regions. The TCR CDR3 was amplified in a first-round RT-PCR using the HTBI primer set. Via MiXCR, TCRdb re-called the multiplex PCR reads, giving one row per CDR3 protein. The sample yields nearly 600,000 distinct CDR3 sequences, 14% seen once. Sequenced: blood. These receptors all stem from a woman aged 18-30 years with Graves' ophthalmopathy.

In this sample, this clonotype turned up a few times. V is TRBV6-2 or TRBV6-3 and J is TRBJ2-2, with 9 positions matching TRBD2. The CDR3 totals 15 residues. CDR1 and CDR2 (germline): MNHEY, SVGEGT. V trimming: 4 bases; J trimming: 1 base; junction bases outside the gene matches: 1. As DNA, the CDR3 is TGTGCCAGCAGTTTGACTAGCGGGAACACCGGGGAGCTGTTTTTT. This sequence encodes CASSLTSGNTGELFF.

This clonotype was counted ten times or more. The J gene is TRBJ2-3, the V gene TRBV11-3; D might be TRBD1 (5 bases). CDR3 length equals 13 residues. Trimming left V 6 bases short and J 6 bases short, with 13 bases between. The V gene's germline CDR1 is SGHNT and CDR2 YENEEA. The CDR3 nucleotides read TGTGCCAGCAGGCCCGACAGTGGGGATACGCAGTATTTT. The encoded protein is CASRPDSGDTQYF.

This clonotype was found a few times. The chain uses TRBV4-3 and TRBJ2-3; TRBD2 matches at 7 bases. The CDR3 covers 13 residues. The germline gives CDR1 LGHNA, CDR2 YSLEER. Trimming cost V 1 base and J 14 bases; bases outside gene matches: 9. CDR3 sequence (DNA): TGCGCCAGCAGCCAAGTGACCGGGAGGCGGACGTATTTT. It codes for CASSQVTGRRTYF.

V is TRBV4-1 and J is TRBJ2-7; perhaps TRBD2 as D (5 bases). V was pared by 3 bases and J by 3 bases, with 12 bases between. The CDR3 consists of 14 residues. From germline, CDR1 is MGHRA and CDR2 YSYEKL. The CDR3 loop reads CASSQREHLYEQYF. In DNA, the CDR3 is TGCGCCAGCAGCCAGAGGGAACACCTCTACGAGCAGTACTTC.

In this sample, this clonotype turned up many times. The chain couples TRBV11-1 to TRBJ2-4; 7 nucleotides line up with TRBD2. J lost 1 base, V lost 5 bases, and 8 bases had no gene match. The CDR3 runs 16 residues. In germline, CDR1 is SGHAT, CDR2 FQDESV (reference sequence). CDR3 region: CASSVPGGMAKNIQYF. For the CDR3, the DNA is TGTGCCAGCAGCGTACCGGGGGGAATGGCCAAAAACATTCAGTACTTC. The whole variable domain, remainder taken from reference TRBV11-1 and TRBJ2-4, is EAEVAQSPRYKITEKSQAVAFWCDPISGHATLYWYRQILGQGPELLVQFQDESVVDDSQLPKDRFSAERLKGVDSTLKIQPAELGDSAMYLCASSVPGGMAKNIQYFGAGTRLSVL.

This clonotype has more than one count but fewer than ten. The V call is TRBV19, the J call TRBJ2-7; D not resolved. The CDR3 extends over 14 amino acids. Per germline, CDR1 LNHDA and CDR2 SQIVND (reference sequence). Deletions cut 5 bases from V and 0 bases from J, with 11 bases between. The CDR3 sequence is CASSVGLSSYEQYF. In nucleotides, the CDR3 is TGTGCCAGTAGTGTCGGATTGAGCTCCTACGAGCAGTACTTC.

CDR3 nucleotide sequence: TGTGCCAGCAGCCAAGAATCTTTGGGGGCTAACTATGGCTACACCTTC. Protein sequence: CASSQESLGANYGYTF. The rearrangement links TRBV4-2 to TRBJ1-2; tentative D call: TRBD1 (5 bases). Trimming shortened V by 0 bases and J by 0 bases, and 11 bases separated the two germline ends. CDR3 length: 16 amino acids. Germline V gene sequence: CDR1 LGHNA, CDR2 YNFKEQ.

This clonotype occurred many times. V gene TRBV7-9 combines with J gene TRBJ2-5, with D possibly TRBD2 on 6 matching bases. From germline, CDR1 is SEHNR and CDR2 FQNEAQ (reference sequence). V dropped 4 bases and J dropped 0 bases, with 21 bases sitting between them. This CDR3 is built from 18 residues. CDR3 protein: CASSYAGTWGLYQETQYF. The CDR3 DNA is TGTGCCAGCAGCTATGCGGGGACTTGGGGACTTTACCAAGAGACCCAGTACTTC.

This clonotype was picked up many times. In DNA, the CDR3 is TGTGCCAGCAGCGGACAGTCCGGCAATGAGCAGTTCTTC. The encoded protein is CASSGQSGNEQFF. V usage is TRBV6-1 and J usage is TRBJ2-1; tentatively, D is TRBD1 (6 bases). The germline gives CDR1 MNHNS, CDR2 SASEGT. With 6 bases removed from V and 6 bases from J, the gap between germline ends came to 12 bases. CDR3 length: 13 residues.

The gene calls are TRBV4-3 and TRBJ2-3; 9 positions agree with TRBD2. This CDR3 comprises 17 residues. Germline CDR1 reads LGHNA; CDR2 reads YSLEER. V lost 0 bases to trimming and J lost 9 bases; unmatched junction nucleotides: 13. CDR3 DNA: TGCGCCAGCAGCCAAGAAATTGGGACTAGCAGCAAGACAACGCAGTATTTT. This sequence encodes CASSQEIGTSSKTTQYF.

In this sample, this clonotype turned up a few times. The gene calls are TRBV9 and TRBJ1-4, with 7 bases lining up with TRBD1. Germline V gene lookup returns CDR1 SGDLS and CDR2 YYNGEE. V lost 3 bases and J lost 5; bases outside the gene matches: 7. The CDR3 loop spans 15 amino acids. The CDR3 region is CASSGQGGRNEKLFF. CDR3 bases: TGTGCCAGCAGCGGACAGGGAGGGAGAAATGAAAAACTGTTTTTT.

This clonotype was seen at least ten times. The chain has TRBV28 and TRBJ1-1; the match to TRBD1 covers 9 bases. This CDR3 contains 15 residues. CDR1 is MDHEN and CDR2 is SYDVKM in the germline V gene. The V gene end was trimmed by 2 bases and the J gene end by 3 bases; junction bases not matched to a gene: 4. CDR3 DNA: TGTGCCAGCAGTTTAACGGACAGGGGAGACACTGAAGCTTTCTTT. Translating gives CASSLTDRGDTEAFF.

At least ten counts were recorded for this clonotype. The V call is TRBV29-1, the J call TRBJ2-5; D is unresolved. The CDR3 length is 13 residues. Trimming pared 2 bases from V and 2 bases from J, leaving 9 bases between. Germline V CDR1 and CDR2: SQVTM, ANQGSEA. CDR3 sequence: CSVEKSLQETQYF. The CDR3 region has the DNA TGCAGCGTTGAAAAATCCCTGCAAGAGACCCAGTACTTC.

Details on this clonotype: A read error may explain this, as a much larger clone is one base away. This chain uses TRBV11-3 with TRBJ2-1; no firm D call. With 0 bases removed from V and 7 bases from J, the gap between germline ends came to 10 bases. Germline values: CDR1 SGHNT, CDR2 YENEEA. The CDR3 loop spans 14 amino acids. This CDR3 reads CASSLDGVGNEQFF. The CDR3 DNA follows: TGTGCCAGCAGCTTAGATGGGGTTGGGAATGAGCAGTTCTTC.

Many counts were recorded for this clonotype. The chain combines TRBV18 with TRBJ2-1, with a weak D call TRBD2 (5 bases). This CDR3 contains 14 residues. CDR1 KGHSH and CDR2 LQKENI come from the germline V gene. The ends were cut back, 3 bases at V and 7 bases at J, with 13 bases in the middle. This CDR3 is CASSPARRPNEQFF. DNA of the CDR3: TGTGCCAGCTCACCCGCACGGAGGCCGAATGAGCAGTTCTTC.

This clonotype was counted ten times or more. Here the CDR3 reads CATSDTQGVEPYEQYF. Written as DNA, the CDR3 is TGTGCCACCAGTGATACACAGGGGGTCGAGCCCTACGAGCAGTACTTC. The genes are TRBV24-1 and TRBJ2-7, with TRBD1 matching 8 bases. Germline V gene lookup returns CDR1 KGHDR and CDR2 SFDVKD. The ends lost 3 bases at V and 2 bases at J; junction bases unmatched: 8. CDR3 size: 16 residues.

This clonotype came up many times. The chain uses TRBV7-8 and TRBJ2-7, with 7 bases lining up with TRBD1. Germline loops: CDR1 SGHVS, CDR2 FQNEAQ. J lost 0 bases, V lost 0 bases, and 5 bases had no gene match. The CDR3 runs to 16 residues. CDR3 protein: CASSLATGDPSYEQYF. CDR3 DNA: TGTGCCAGCAGCTTAGCTACAGGGGATCCCTCCTACGAGCAGTACTTC.

Ten or more counts support this clonotype. The chain has TRBV20-1 and TRBJ2-7; a weak D match, TRBD1 (5 bases). CDR3 length: 15 amino acids. V was pared by 3 bases and J by 3 bases, with 18 bases between. In germline, CDR1 is DFQATT, CDR2 SNEGSKA (reference sequence). CDR3 nucleotide sequence: TGCAGTGCTAGTACAAGGGGTGGAGCCAGCTACGAGCAGTACTTC. The encoded protein is CSASTRGGASYEQYF.

This clonotype was found many times. The chain links TRBV19 to TRBJ2-2; D is possibly TRBD1 or TRBD2 (5 bases each). This CDR3 contains 15 residues. Germline V lookup: CDR1 LNHDA, CDR2 SQIVND (reference sequence). V lost 3 bases, J lost 4 bases, and 12 bases lay in between. The CDR3 DNA reads TGTGCCAGTAGTATGGGACCTCCGGGCACCGGGGAGCTGTTTTTT. Its translation is CASSMGPPGTGELFF. The full variable domain, with the rest looked up from reference TRBV19 and TRBJ2-2, is DGGITQSPKYLFRKEGQNVTLSCEQNLNHDAMYWYRQDPGQGLRLIYYSQIVNDFQKGDIAEGYSVSREKKESFPLTVTSAQKNPTAFYLCASSMGPPGTGELFFGEGSRLTVL.

The chain joins TRBV6-5 to TRBJ2-1; 7 bases fit TRBD2. The CDR3 loop spans 16 amino acids. V lost 4 bases and J lost 2; bases outside the gene matches: 8. The germline V gene has CDR1 MNHEY and CDR2 SVGAGI. Here the CDR3 DNA reads TGTGCCAGCAGTTCGCTCGCCAGCGGGACCTACAATGAGCAGTTCTTC. Its translation is CASSSLASGTYNEQFF.

This clonotype was observed many times. The J gene is TRBJ2-1, the V gene TRBV7-2, with D possibly matching TRBD1 (6 bases). CDR3 size: 14 residues. The germline V gene has CDR1 SGHTA and CDR2 FQGNSA. V lost 5 bases, J lost 4 bases, and 12 bases lay in between. The CDR3 region is CASSLTQGYNEQFF. CDR3 nucleotide sequence: TGTGCCAGCAGCCTTACTCAGGGGTACAATGAGCAGTTCTTC.

This clonotype was seen a few times. A clone one base away is much larger, so this may be a read error. The genes are TRBV6-5 and TRBJ1-1; no definite D call. This CDR3 is 13 amino acids long. Per germline, CDR1 MNHEY and CDR2 SVGAGI. The CDR3 loop is CASSYSVNTEALF. The CDR3 DNA follows: TGTGCCAGCAGTTACTCGGTGAACACTGAAGCTCTCTTT.

This clonotype was seen repeatedly, ten times or more. The rearrangement links TRBV7-2 to TRBJ2-7; 7 nucleotides align to TRBD2. The CDR3 contains 16 residues. The V and J ends lost 3 bases and 1 base, in that order; junction bases with no gene match: 9. CDR1 and CDR2 from the germline V gene are SGHTA and FQGNSA. Written as DNA, the CDR3 is TGTGCCAGCAGCTTCGCGTGGGGGGAGGGGTCCTACGAGCAGTACTTC. The encoded protein is CASSFAWGEGSYEQYF.

The rearrangement joins TRBV20-1 to TRBJ2-1; TRBD2 might be the D (5 bases). The germline gives CDR1 DFQATT, CDR2 SNEGSKA (reference sequence). This CDR3 spans 13 amino acids. V lost 0 bases and J 3 bases, leaving 6 bases between the germline ends. The CDR3 region is CSARDRDYNEQFF. The CDR3 DNA follows: TGCAGTGCTAGAGATCGGGACTACAATGAGCAGTTCTTC.

The rearrangement joins TRBV4-2 to TRBJ2-1; maybe TRBD1 (5 bases). V was cut by 0 bases and J by 4 bases, with 13 bases left in between. Looked up from germline, CDR1 is LGHNA and CDR2 is YNFKEQ. The CDR3 is made up of 16 amino acids. The CDR3 spells CASSQEDPGAYNEQFF. As DNA, the CDR3 is TGTGCCAGCAGCCAAGAGGACCCTGGGGCTTACAATGAGCAGTTCTTC.

This clonotype was detected ten times or more. This chain joins TRBV6-1 and TRBJ1-5; a weak D match, TRBD1 (5 bases). V dropped 8 bases and J dropped 0 bases, with 20 bases sitting between them. The CDR3 runs 17 residues. CDR1 and CDR2 (germline): MNHNS, SASEGT. CDR3 sequence: CASSGRQGLGSNQPQHF. The CDR3 DNA is TGTGCCAGCTCTGGGAGGCAGGGCTTGGGTAGCAATCAGCCCCAGCATTTT.

J is TRBJ1-2 and V is TRBV12-3 or TRBV12-4; TRBD1 matches 9 bases. CDR3 length: 14 amino acids. The junction had 4 bases not matched to a gene; V was cut back by 4 bases and J by 4 bases. The CDR3 nucleotides are TGTGCCAGCAGTTGGGACAGGGCACTCTATGGCTACACCTTC. As protein: CASSWDRALYGYTF.

This clonotype was recorded at least ten times. The chain joins TRBV10-3 to TRBJ2-7, with D possibly TRBD1 on 5 matching bases. The germline V gene encodes CDR1 ENHRY and CDR2 SYGVKD. Trimming took off 3 bases at V and 0 bases at J, with 12 bases between the two ends. CDR3 size: 15 residues. CDR3 amino acids: CAISDGQGYSYEQYF. Here the CDR3 DNA reads TGTGCCATCAGTGATGGGCAGGGATACTCCTACGAGCAGTACTTC.